The table lists the clone carrying this T cell receptor beta chain with a count of one. This entry comes from a study of blood T cell repertoires in COVID-19. Study-wide background: Both acute and convalescent COVID-19 samples were obtained from the United States, Italy and Spain. Sample material is recorded as cDNA or gDNA derived from T cells, B-cell-depleted T cells, or PBMCs.

TCRdb's table, derived via immunoSEQ multiplex PCR, lists solely in-frame clones and lacks some. The sample has over 90,000 clones, roughly 87% seen once. Seattle patients were enrolled during active infection and followed longitudinally. CDR1 is MDHEN and CDR2 is SYDVKM in the germline V gene. The CDR3 length is 15 residues. V lost 5 bases, J lost 7 bases, and 15 bases lay in between. Sequences were obtained from peripheral blood. The receptor comes from a woman aged 45-65 years with COVID-19, enrolled during active disease. J is TRBJ1-6 and V is TRBV28; possibly TRBD1 for D (6 bases). The CDR3 DNA reads TGTGCCAGCAGTACCCCGACAGGCCAGAATTCACCCCTCCACTTT. It encodes CASSTPTGQNSPLHF.